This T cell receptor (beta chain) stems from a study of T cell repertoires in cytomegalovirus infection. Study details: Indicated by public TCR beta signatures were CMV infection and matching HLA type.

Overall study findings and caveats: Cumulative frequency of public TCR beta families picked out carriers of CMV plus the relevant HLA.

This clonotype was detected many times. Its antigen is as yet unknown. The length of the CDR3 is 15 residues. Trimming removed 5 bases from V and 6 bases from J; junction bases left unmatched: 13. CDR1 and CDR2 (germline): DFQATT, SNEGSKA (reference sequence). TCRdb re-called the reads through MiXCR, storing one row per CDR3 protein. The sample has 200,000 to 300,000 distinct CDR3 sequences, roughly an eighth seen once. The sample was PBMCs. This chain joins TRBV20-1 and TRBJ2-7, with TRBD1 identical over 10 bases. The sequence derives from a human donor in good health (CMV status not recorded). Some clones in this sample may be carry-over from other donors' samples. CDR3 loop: CSARGGGQGLSEQYF. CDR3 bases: TGCAGTGCTCGGGGGGGGGGACAGGGGCTCTCCGAGCAGTACTTC.